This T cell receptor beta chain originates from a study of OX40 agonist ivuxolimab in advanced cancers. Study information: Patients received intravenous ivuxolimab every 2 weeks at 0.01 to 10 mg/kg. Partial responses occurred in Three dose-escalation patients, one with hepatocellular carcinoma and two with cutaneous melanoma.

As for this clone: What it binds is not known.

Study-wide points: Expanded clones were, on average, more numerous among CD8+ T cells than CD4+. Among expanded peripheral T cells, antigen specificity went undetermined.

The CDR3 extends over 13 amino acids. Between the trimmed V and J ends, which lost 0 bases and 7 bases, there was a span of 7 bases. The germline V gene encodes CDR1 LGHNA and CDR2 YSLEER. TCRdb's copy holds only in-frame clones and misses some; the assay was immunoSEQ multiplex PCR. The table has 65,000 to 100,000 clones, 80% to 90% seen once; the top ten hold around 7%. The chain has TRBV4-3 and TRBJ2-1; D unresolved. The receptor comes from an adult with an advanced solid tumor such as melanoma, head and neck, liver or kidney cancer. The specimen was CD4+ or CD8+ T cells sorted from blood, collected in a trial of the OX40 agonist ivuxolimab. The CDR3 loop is CASSQDFTNEQFF. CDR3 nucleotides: TGCGCCAGCAGCCAAGATTTTACGAATGAGCAGTTCTTC.